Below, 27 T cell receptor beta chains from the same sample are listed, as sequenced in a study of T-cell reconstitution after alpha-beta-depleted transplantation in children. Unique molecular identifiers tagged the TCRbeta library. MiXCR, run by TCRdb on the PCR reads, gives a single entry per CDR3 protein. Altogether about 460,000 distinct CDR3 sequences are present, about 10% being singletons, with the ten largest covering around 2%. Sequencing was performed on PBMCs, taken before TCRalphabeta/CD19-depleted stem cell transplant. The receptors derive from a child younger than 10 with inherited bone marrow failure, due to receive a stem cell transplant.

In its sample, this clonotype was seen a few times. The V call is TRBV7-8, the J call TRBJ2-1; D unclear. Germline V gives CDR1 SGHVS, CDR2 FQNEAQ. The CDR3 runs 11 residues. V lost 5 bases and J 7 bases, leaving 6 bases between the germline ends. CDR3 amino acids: CASSIWNEQFF. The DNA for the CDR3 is TGTGCCAGCAGCATCTGGAATGAGCAGTTCTTC.

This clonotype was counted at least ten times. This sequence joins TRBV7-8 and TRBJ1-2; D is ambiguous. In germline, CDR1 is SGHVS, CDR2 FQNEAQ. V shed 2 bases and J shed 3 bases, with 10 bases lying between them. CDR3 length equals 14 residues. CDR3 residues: CASSLMTEHYGYTF. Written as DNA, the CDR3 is TGTGCCAGCAGCTTAATGACGGAACACTATGGCTACACCTTC.

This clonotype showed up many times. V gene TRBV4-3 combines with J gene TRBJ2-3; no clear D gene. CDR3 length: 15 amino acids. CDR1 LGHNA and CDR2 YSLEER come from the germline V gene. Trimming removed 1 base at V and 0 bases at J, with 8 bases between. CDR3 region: CASSQVGISTDTQYF. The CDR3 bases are TGCGCCAGCAGCCAAGTAGGGATTAGCACAGATACGCAGTATTTT.

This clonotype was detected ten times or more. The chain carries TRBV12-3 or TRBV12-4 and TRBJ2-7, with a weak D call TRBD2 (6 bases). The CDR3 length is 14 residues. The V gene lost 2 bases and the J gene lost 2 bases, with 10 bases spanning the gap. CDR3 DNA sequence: TGTGCCAGCAGTTTACGGCGGGGCGCCTACGAGCAGTACTTC. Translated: CASSLRRGAYEQYF.

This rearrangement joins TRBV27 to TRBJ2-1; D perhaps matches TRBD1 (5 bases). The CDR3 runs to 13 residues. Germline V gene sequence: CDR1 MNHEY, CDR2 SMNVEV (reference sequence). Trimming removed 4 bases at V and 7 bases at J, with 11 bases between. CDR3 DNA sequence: TGTGCCAGCAGTTCGGACACAATGAATGAGCAGTTCTTC. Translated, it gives CASSSDTMNEQFF.

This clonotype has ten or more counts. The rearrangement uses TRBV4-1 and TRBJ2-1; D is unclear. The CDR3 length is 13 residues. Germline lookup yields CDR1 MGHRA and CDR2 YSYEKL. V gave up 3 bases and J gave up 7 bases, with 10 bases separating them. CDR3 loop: CASSQGTLNEQFF. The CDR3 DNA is TGCGCCAGCAGCCAGGGAACCTTGAATGAGCAGTTCTTC.

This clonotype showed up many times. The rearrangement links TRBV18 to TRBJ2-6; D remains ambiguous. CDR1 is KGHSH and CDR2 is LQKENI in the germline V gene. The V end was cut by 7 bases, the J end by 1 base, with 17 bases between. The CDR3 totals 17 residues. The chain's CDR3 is CASYGPLARSGANVLTF. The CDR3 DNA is TGTGCCAGCTACGGGCCGCTGGCTAGATCTGGGGCCAACGTCCTGACTTTC.

CDR3 in DNA: TGTGCCAGCAGCACGACAGGGTACAATGAGCAGTTCTTC. As protein: CASSTTGYNEQFF. The V and J genes are TRBV5-5 and TRBJ2-1, with 7 bases identical to TRBD1. Germline V gene sequence: CDR1 SGHKS, CDR2 YYEKEE (reference sequence). CDR3 size: 13 residues. J gave up 4 bases and V 4 bases, and 2 bases lay outside the gene matches.

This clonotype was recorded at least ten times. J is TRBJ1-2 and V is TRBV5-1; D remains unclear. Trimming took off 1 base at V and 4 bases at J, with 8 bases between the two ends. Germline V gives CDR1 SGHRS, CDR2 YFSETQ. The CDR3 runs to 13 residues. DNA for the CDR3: TGCGCCAGCAGCTTGACGGCAGGCTATGGCTACACCTTC. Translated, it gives CASSLTAGYGYTF.

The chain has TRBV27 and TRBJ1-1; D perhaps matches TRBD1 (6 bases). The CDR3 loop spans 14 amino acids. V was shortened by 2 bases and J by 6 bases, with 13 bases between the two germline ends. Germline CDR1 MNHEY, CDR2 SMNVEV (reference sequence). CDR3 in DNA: TGTGCCAGCAGTTTAAGTAGGGGGATCGCTGAAGCTTTCTTT. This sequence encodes CASSLSRGIAEAFF.

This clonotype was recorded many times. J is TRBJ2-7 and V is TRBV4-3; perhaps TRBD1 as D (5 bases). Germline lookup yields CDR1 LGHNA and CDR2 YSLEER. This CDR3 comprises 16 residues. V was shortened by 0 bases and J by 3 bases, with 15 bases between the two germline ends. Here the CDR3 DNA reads TGCGCCAGCAGCCAAGATTGGCGATCAGGGAACTACGAGCAGTACTTC. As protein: CASSQDWRSGNYEQYF.

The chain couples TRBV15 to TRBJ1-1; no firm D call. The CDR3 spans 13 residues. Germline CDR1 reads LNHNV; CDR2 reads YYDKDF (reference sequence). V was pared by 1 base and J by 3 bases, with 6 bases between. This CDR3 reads CATSRVGYTEAFF. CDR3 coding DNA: TGTGCCACCAGCAGAGTTGGGTACACTGAAGCTTTCTTT.

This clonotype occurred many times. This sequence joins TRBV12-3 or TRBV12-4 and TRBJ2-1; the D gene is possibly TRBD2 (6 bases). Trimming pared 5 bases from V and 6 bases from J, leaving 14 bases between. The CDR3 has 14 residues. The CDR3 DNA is TGTGCCAGCAGTCCTGAACTAGCCCCCAATGAGCAGTTCTTC. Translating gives CASSPELAPNEQFF.

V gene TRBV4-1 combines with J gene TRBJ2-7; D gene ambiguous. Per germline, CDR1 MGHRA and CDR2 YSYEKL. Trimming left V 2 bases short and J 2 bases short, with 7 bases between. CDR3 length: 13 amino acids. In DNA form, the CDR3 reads TGCGCCAGCAGCCAATCCCTAGCCTACGAGCAGTACGTC. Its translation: CASSQSLAYEQYV.

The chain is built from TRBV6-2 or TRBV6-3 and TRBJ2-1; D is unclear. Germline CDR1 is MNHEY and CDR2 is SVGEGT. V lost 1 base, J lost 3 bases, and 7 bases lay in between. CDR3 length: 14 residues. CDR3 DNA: TGTGCCAGCAGTTACTTAGGGAACTACAATGAGCAGTTCTTC. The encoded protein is CASSYLGNYNEQFF.

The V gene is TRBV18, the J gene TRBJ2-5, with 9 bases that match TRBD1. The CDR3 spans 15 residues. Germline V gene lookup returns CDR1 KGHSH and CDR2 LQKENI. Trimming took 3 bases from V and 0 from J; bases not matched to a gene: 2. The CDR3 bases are TGTGCCAGCTCACCGGGACAGGGCTACCAAGAGACCCAGTACTTC. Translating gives CASSPGQGYQETQYF.

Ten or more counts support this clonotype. The CDR3 bases are TGCGCCAGCAGCCAAGACCCGGGCAGGGGAATCGCTTATGGCTACACCTTC. It translates to CASSQDPGRGIAYGYTF. This chain uses TRBV4-3 with TRBJ1-2, with a weak D call TRBD1 (6 bases). Germline assignment: CDR1 LGHNA and CDR2 YSLEER. Trimming took off 0 bases at V and 5 bases at J, with 19 bases between the two ends. This CDR3 contains 17 residues.

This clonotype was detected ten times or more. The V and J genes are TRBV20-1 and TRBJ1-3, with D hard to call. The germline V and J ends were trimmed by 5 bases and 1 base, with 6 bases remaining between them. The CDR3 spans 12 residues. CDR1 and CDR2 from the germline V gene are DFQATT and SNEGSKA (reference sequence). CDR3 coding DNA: TGCAGTGCTTCCAGATCTGGAAACACCATATATTTT. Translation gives CSASRSGNTIYF.

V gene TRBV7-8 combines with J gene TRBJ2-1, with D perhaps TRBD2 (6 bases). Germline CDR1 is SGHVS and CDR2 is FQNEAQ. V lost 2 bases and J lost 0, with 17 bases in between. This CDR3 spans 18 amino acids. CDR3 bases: TGTGCCAGCAGCTTAAGTTCTAGTGGGACTCCCTCCTACAATGAGCAGTTCTTC. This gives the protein CASSLSSSGTPSYNEQFF.

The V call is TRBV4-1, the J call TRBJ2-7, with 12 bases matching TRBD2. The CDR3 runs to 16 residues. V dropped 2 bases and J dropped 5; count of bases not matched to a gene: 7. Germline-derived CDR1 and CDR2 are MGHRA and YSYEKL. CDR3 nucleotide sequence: TGCGCCAGCAGCCAACGCCTAGCGGGAGGGGTCCACGAGCAGTACTTC. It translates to CASSQRLAGGVHEQYF.

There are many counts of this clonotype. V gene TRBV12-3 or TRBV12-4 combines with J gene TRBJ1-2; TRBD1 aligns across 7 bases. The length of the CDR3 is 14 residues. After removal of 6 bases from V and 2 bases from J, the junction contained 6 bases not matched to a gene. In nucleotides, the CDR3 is TGTGCCAGCAGCTTGCGACAGGGCAACTATGGCTACACCTTC. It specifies CASSLRQGNYGYTF.

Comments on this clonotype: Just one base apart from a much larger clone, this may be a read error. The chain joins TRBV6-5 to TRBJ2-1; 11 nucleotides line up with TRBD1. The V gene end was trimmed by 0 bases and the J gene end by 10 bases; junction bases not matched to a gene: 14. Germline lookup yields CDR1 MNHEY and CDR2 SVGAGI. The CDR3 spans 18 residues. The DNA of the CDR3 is TGTGCCAGCAGTTACTCGATCGGGACAGGGGGGATTCGGGGGGAGCAGTTCTTC. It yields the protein CASSYSIGTGGIRGEQFF.

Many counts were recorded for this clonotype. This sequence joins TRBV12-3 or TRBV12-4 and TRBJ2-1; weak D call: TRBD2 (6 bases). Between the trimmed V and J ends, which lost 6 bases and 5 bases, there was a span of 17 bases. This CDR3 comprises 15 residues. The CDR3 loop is CASSPRAGGDNEQFF. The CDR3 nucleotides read TGTGCCAGCAGCCCAAGAGCGGGTGGTGACAATGAGCAGTTCTTC.

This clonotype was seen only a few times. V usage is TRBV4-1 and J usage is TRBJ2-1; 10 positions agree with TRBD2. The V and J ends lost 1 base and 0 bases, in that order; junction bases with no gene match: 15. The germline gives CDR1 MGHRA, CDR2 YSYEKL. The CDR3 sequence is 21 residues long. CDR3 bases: TGCGCCAGCAGCCAAGGTTGGCTAGCGGGAGAAGGGAACAGCTCCTACAATGAGCAGTTCTTC. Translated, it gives CASSQGWLAGEGNSSYNEQFF.

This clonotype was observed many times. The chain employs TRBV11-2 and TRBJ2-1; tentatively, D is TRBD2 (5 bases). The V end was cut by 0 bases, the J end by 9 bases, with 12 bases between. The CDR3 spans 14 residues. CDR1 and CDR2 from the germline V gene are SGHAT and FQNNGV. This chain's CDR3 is CASSLDLWTSEQFF. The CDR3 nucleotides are TGTGCCAGCAGCTTAGATCTATGGACTTCTGAGCAGTTCTTC.

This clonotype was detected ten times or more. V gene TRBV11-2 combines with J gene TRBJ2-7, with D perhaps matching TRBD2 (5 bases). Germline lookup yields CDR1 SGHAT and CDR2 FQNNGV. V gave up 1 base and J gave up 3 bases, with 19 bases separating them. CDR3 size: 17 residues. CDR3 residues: CASSLVLQTPGGYEQYF. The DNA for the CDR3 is TGTGCCAGCAGCTTAGTTTTGCAGACGCCAGGAGGCTACGAGCAGTACTTC.

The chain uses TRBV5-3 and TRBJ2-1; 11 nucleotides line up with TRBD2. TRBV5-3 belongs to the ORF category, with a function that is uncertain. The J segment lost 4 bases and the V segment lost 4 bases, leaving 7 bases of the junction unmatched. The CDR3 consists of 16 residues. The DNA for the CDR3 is TGTGCCAGAAGCCCAGGGACTAGCGGATGGTACAATGAGCAGTTCTTC. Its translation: CARSPGTSGWYNEQFF.